Following are 21 T cell receptor beta chains from one sample sequenced in a study of graft-versus-host responses after intestinal transplantation. TCRdb keeps only in-frame clones here, not all; method: immunoSEQ multiplex PCR. The sample lists about 110,000 clones, 90% to 95% seen once, with 0.4% to 0.55% in the top ten. No cognate antigen is known for these TCRs. Sequencing was performed on unstimulated CD8+ T cells sorted from spleen or lymph node cells, taken before intestinal transplant. Source of these receptors: a human donor who received an intestinal transplant.

The chain combines TRBV5-8 with TRBJ2-1; 7 positions agree with TRBD2. Trimming removed 0 bases from V and 7 bases from J; junction bases left unmatched: 4. Germline V CDR1 and CDR2: SGHTS, YDEGEE. This CDR3 spans 14 amino acids. The CDR3 here is CASSLVAGTNEQFF. The CDR3 DNA follows: TGTGCCAGCAGCTTGGTAGCGGGCACGAATGAGCAGTTCTTC.

CDR3 in amino acids: CASRSEGDYYGYTF. As DNA, the CDR3 is TGTGCCAGCAGATCTGAAGGGGACTACTATGGCTACACCTTC. The V and J genes are TRBV7-9 and TRBJ1-2; D possibly corresponds to TRBD1 (5 bases). Trimming removed 6 bases from V and 3 bases from J, with 14 bases in between. The CDR3 extends over 14 amino acids. The germline V gene has CDR1 SEHNR and CDR2 FQNEAQ (reference sequence).

J is TRBJ2-3 and V is TRBV7-9; 15 nucleotides agree with TRBD2. Germline V gives CDR1 SEHNR, CDR2 FQNEAQ (reference sequence). J gave up 4 bases and V 5 bases, and 10 bases lay outside the gene matches. This CDR3 is built from 18 residues. DNA for the CDR3: TGTGCCAGCAGCCTAGGACTAGCGGGAGGGCCTAAGGCAGATACGCAGTATTTT. This translates into CASSLGLAGGPKADTQYF.

This chain links TRBV19 with TRBJ2-1, with D maybe TRBD2 (5 bases). V dropped 3 bases and J dropped 8 bases, with 14 bases sitting between them. The CDR3 length is 14 residues. Germline V gene data show CDR1 as LNHDA and CDR2 as SQIVND (reference sequence). The CDR3 nucleotides read TGTGCCAGTAGTATCGGGATCGGGTTTGATGAGCAGTTCTTC. It encodes CASSIGIGFDEQFF.

The rearrangement links TRBV5-4 to TRBJ2-7; 9 nucleotides agree with TRBD1. Per the germline V gene, CDR1 is SGHNT and CDR2 is YYREEE (reference sequence). J lost 4 bases, V lost 5 bases, and 7 bases had no gene match. CDR3 length equals 14 residues. CDR3 amino acids: CASSPGTGLYEQYF. The CDR3 DNA sequence: TGTGCCAGCAGTCCCGGGACAGGGCTATACGAGCAGTACTTC.

The chain uses TRBV27 and TRBJ2-7, with TRBD1 matching 8 bases. This CDR3 has 14 residues. Trimming at V came to 4 bases and at J to 5 bases, leaving 7 bases not matched to a gene. CDR1 MNHEY and CDR2 SMNVEV come from the germline V gene (reference sequence). The CDR3 DNA follows: TGTGCCAGCAGTTATCAGGGACAGGTCGACGAGCAGTACTTC. Translating gives CASSYQGQVDEQYF.

The chain uses TRBV4-1 and TRBJ2-7; TRBD1 might be the D (5 bases). CDR1 is MGHRA and CDR2 is YSYEKL in the germline V gene. The CDR3 runs 15 residues. V gave up 1 base and J gave up 4 bases, with 14 bases separating them. CDR3 coding DNA: TGCGCCAGCAGCCAAGTGGCAGGGCCCCTTTACGAGCAGTACTTC. It is translated as CASSQVAGPLYEQYF.

In its sample, this clone was seen once. The chain couples TRBV30 to TRBJ1-5; D is uncertain. From germline, CDR1 is GTSNPN and CDR2 SVGIG (reference sequence). Trimming took off 0 bases at V and 0 bases at J, with 12 bases between the two ends. This CDR3 contains 16 residues. The CDR3 nucleotides read TGTGCCTGGAGTGTGTGGCCAGTCAATAGCAATCAGCCCCAGCATTTT. Protein product: CAWSVWPVNSNQPQHF.

The chain couples TRBV7-3 to TRBJ1-5; 8 bases fit TRBD1. Germline CDR1 SGHTA, CDR2 FQGTGA. With 4 bases clipped from V and 4 bases from J, the junction kept 6 bases outside the gene matches. The CDR3 is 15 amino acids. The CDR3 region is CASSSQGVCNQPQHF. The CDR3 DNA is TGTGCCAGCAGCTCACAGGGGGTATGTAATCAGCCCCAGCATTTT.

The CDR3 sequence is CAWSVGGYYGYTF. The DNA of the CDR3 is TGTGCCTGGAGTGTCGGCGGATACTATGGCTACACCTTC. The chain joins TRBV30 to TRBJ1-2, with unresolved D. Germline V gene lookup returns CDR1 GTSNPN and CDR2 SVGIG (reference sequence). Trimming pared 0 bases from V and 3 bases from J, leaving 8 bases between. This CDR3 comprises 13 residues.

V usage is TRBV10-3 and J usage is TRBJ2-7; D may be TRBD1 (5 bases). Germline V gives CDR1 ENHRY, CDR2 SYGVKD. The CDR3 extends over 14 amino acids. V was cut by 10 bases and J by 2 bases, with 18 bases left in between. CDR3 sequence: CASSTVLRPYEQYF. The CDR3 DNA follows: TGTGCCAGCTCGACAGTCTTGCGCCCCTACGAGCAGTACTTC.

CDR3 residues: CASRTGAFTEAFF. The CDR3 region has the DNA TGTGCCAGTAGGACAGGGGCTTTCACTGAAGCTTTCTTT. The chain has TRBV19 and TRBJ1-1; 8 bases align to TRBD1. V shed 6 bases, J shed 4 bases, and the junction held 4 bases outside the gene matches. Germline CDR1 LNHDA, CDR2 SQIVND (reference sequence). The CDR3 consists of 13 residues.

This clone was observed a handful of times. The chain carries TRBV4-1 and TRBJ2-2; D might be TRBD1 or TRBD2, each matching 5 bases. Per the germline V gene, CDR1 is MGHRA and CDR2 is YSYEKL. The V and J ends lost 0 bases and 5 bases respectively, with 16 bases between them. This CDR3 has 17 residues. The CDR3 region is CASSQDPGARWTGELFF. The CDR3, as DNA: TGCGCCAGCAGCCAAGATCCCGGGGCCCGATGGACCGGGGAGCTGTTTTTT.

In DNA form, the CDR3 reads TGTGCCAGCAGTTACGAGGGTAGGGCAGATACGCAGTATTTT. This encodes CASSYEGRADTQYF. The chain combines TRBV25-1 with TRBJ2-3; a possible D gene is TRBD2 (5 bases). Germline lookup yields CDR1 MGHDK and CDR2 SYGVNS. The CDR3 has 14 residues. Trimming removed 5 bases from V and 4 bases from J, with 13 bases in between.

The chain uses TRBV9 and TRBJ1-4; perhaps TRBD1 as D (5 bases). Germline V lookup: CDR1 SGDLS, CDR2 YYNGEE. Trimming pared 3 bases from V and 7 bases from J, leaving 19 bases between. There are 16 residues in the CDR3. The CDR3 spells CASSDPLGGESEKLFF. In nucleotides, the CDR3 is TGTGCCAGCAGCGACCCCTTGGGAGGGGAAAGTGAAAAACTGTTTTTT.

The V call is TRBV4-1, the J call TRBJ2-7; 7 bases match TRBD2. Germline-derived CDR1 and CDR2 are MGHRA and YSYEKL. The CDR3 has 15 residues. V shed 0 bases, J shed 2 bases, and the junction held 4 bases outside the gene matches. The CDR3 nucleotides read TGCGCCAGCAGCCAAGATCGGGGGGTCCCCTACGAGCAGTACTTC. Amino acids: CASSQDRGVPYEQYF.

This chain links TRBV7-9 with TRBJ2-5; D gene uncertain. Germline lookup yields CDR1 SEHNR and CDR2 FQNEAQ (reference sequence). Trimming removed 6 bases from V and 2 bases from J, with 13 bases in between. This CDR3 comprises 14 residues. Here the CDR3 DNA reads TGTGCCAGCAGTCTCCATGGGCCTCAAGAGACCCAGTACTTC. Translating gives CASSLHGPQETQYF.

The V call is TRBV19, the J call TRBJ2-1; D remains unclear. Germline values: CDR1 LNHDA, CDR2 SQIVND (reference sequence). The CDR3 spans 14 residues. Trimming cost V 0 bases and J 0 bases, with 3 bases left between them. Here the CDR3 reads CASSIDSSYNEQFF. Here the CDR3 DNA reads TGTGCCAGTAGTATAGACAGCTCCTACAATGAGCAGTTCTTC.

The V gene is TRBV7-9, the J gene TRBJ1-1; D gene unclear. The CDR3 has 11 residues. V was cut by 5 bases and J by 7 bases, with 8 bases left in between. Germline CDR1 and CDR2: SEHNR and FQNEAQ (reference sequence). The CDR3 reads CASSPRIEAFF. The CDR3 coding sequence is TGTGCCAGCAGCCCTCGGATTGAAGCTTTCTTT.

This clone came up once. The rearrangement uses TRBV6-5 and TRBJ1-1; 11 nucleotides align to TRBD1. V gave up 6 bases and J gave up 5 bases; unmatched junction bases: 5. Germline V gene lookup returns CDR1 MNHEY and CDR2 SVGAGI. This CDR3 has 14 amino acids. The CDR3 is CASRKDRGQTEAFF. DNA for the CDR3: TGTGCCAGCAGAAAGGACAGGGGGCAAACTGAAGCTTTCTTT.

The chain joins TRBV7-9 to TRBJ2-2; 7 bases are a match to TRBD2. The J segment lost 4 bases and the V segment lost 1 base, leaving 6 bases of the junction unmatched. This CDR3 has 16 residues. Germline CDR1 SEHNR, CDR2 FQNEAQ (reference sequence). CDR3 coding DNA: TGTGCCAGCAGCTTAGGGGAGGGCGCGAGCACCGGGGAGCTGTTTTTT. It codes for CASSLGEGASTGELFF.